This T cell receptor beta chain was profiled in a study of T cell repertoires in cytomegalovirus infection. Study context: Public TCR beta signatures provided an indication of both CMV infection and a matching HLA type.

Trimming took off 3 bases at V and 5 bases at J, with 16 bases between the two ends. Germline CDR1 is KGHDR and CDR2 is SFDVKD. This CDR3 spans 16 amino acids. As regards this clonotype: As yet, its antigen is unknown.

One entry per CDR3 protein, called by TCRdb with MiXCR from the reads. The table shows approximately 300,000 distinct CDR3 sequences, with 25% occurring only once. Overall study results and limits: HLA-C-restricted CMV clonotypes gave the most frequent clonotype in two of eight donors.

The clonotype comes from a human donor in good health (CMV status not recorded). Some clones in this sample may be carry-over from other donors' samples. This sequence joins TRBV24-1 and TRBJ1-5; D gene ambiguous. The specimen comprised cultured PBMCs, sampled from culture after CMV antigen stimulation. DNA of the CDR3: TGTGCCACCAGTGATCGATCGGGTGGGAGCGATCAGCCCCAGCATTTT. This sequence encodes CATSDRSGGSDQPQHF.